One TCR beta chain is described in this entry. Antigen unknown. Samples of blood were obtained at baseline, on cycle 4 day 1, and on cycle 7 day 1. Germline trimming cut 0 bases from V and 1 base from J; bases unmatched to any gene: 4. Germline V gene lookup returns CDR1 SGHRS and CDR2 YFSETQ. The CDR3 consists of 17 residues. Here immunoSEQ multiplex PCR was the method, and the copy in TCRdb shows in-frame clones only, minus some. The sample has under 40,000 clones; about four fifths are singletons. The data derive from a study of OX40 agonist ivuxolimab in advanced cancers. Study overall: Partial responses were observed in three patients, of whom one had hepatocellular carcinoma and two had cutaneous melanoma.

Study-wide points: In the 0.1 to 3.0 mg/kg range, CD4+ and CD8+ blood T cells had expanded clonally by week 6. Low normalized T-cell clonal expansion also characterized some of the nonresponders.

The sequences come from CD4+ or CD8+ T cells sorted from blood, collected in a trial of the OX40 agonist ivuxolimab. The chain employs TRBV5-1 and TRBJ2-3; 11 bases are shared with TRBD2. The TCR sequence derives from an adult with an advanced solid tumor such as melanoma, head and neck, liver or kidney cancer. The CDR3 DNA sequence: TGCGCCAGCAGCTTGGCCCCACTAGCGGGGGGCACAGATACGCAGTATTTT. Its translation: CASSLAPLAGGTDTQYF.